The subject of this entry is one T cell receptor (beta chain). The CDR3 spans 17 residues. CDR1 is LNHDA and CDR2 is SQIVND in the germline V gene (reference sequence). Trimming took 1 base from V and 3 from J; bases not matched to a gene: 9. The sample belongs to a study of blood T cell repertoires in COVID-19. The authors' processing: Counts of nucleated cells, estimated from reference gene primer amplification, were obtained. Profiling relied on immunoSEQ multiplex PCR, and the TCRdb table lists in-frame clones only, not all of them. That table gives V, J and clone size, and the DNA gave D and trimming. The data show some 12,000 clones, with roughly 76% seen just once and around 31% held by the top ten.

The sequencing sample was made of peripheral blood. The clonotype was recovered from a human donor in a cohort sampled during active COVID-19. The chain couples TRBV19 to TRBJ2-3; 8 bases are a match to TRBD1. In nucleotides, the CDR3 is TGTGCCAGTAGTATAGGACAGGGGACCAGAGGGACAGATACGCAGTATTTT. Translation gives CASSIGQGTRGTDTQYF.